This T cell receptor (beta chain) comes out of a study of shared clonotypes between healthy human individuals. Study findings and constraints: An expected dependence of interdonor clonotype sharing on sequencing depth was noted.

In the case of this clone: What it binds is unknown.

Deep was the level at which the assay was run. Generated by immunoSEQ multiplex PCR, the TCRdb table keeps only in-frame clones and is missing some. The table shows a few million clones, with more than 80% occurring only once. CDR1 is SEHNR, CDR2 FQNEAQ, per germline (reference sequence). The CDR3 is made up of 13 amino acids. V was clipped by 5 bases and J by 6 bases, with 14 bases between them. This TCR came from a man aged 18 to 29 in good health. Some clones in this sample may be carry-over from other donors' samples. The specimen was naive CD4+ T cells from PBMCs. Subset in this sample: CD45RA+ positively selected. The V and J genes are TRBV7-9 and TRBJ2-7; D ambiguous. Written as DNA, the CDR3 is TGTGCCAGCAGCAGTCCGGCCCTTGGCGAGCAGTACTTC. It translates to CASSSPALGEQYF.